The clone carrying this TCR beta chain is a singleton in its sample. The data are from a study of blood T cell repertoires in COVID-19. Study-wide background: T cells, B-cell-depleted T cells, or PBMCs supplied cDNA or gDNA.

Sequencing used immunoSEQ multiplex PCR; TCRdb keeps in-frame clones, though not all of them. In the table there are 70,000 to 85,000 clones, roughly four fifths of which are singletons. The sample was peripheral blood. The clonotype was recovered from a man between 60 and 75 years old with acute or convalescent COVID-19.

The chain's CDR3 is CASSLSASRAFF. The CDR3 nucleotides read TGTGCCAGCAGTTTATCAGCGAGTAGGGCTTTCTTT. The chain employs TRBV12-3 or TRBV12-4 and TRBJ1-1; D gene unclear. Trimming took 2 bases from V and 11 from J, leaving 12 bases between them. This CDR3 contains 12 residues.